The T cell receptor (beta chain) described here comes from a study of blood T cell repertoires in COVID-19. As for the study in general: The United States, Italy and Spain were the sources of the acute and convalescent COVID-19 samples. PBMCs, B-cell-depleted T cells, or T cells were the source of the cDNA or gDNA that made up the material.

Source study methods: Amplification with reference gene primers provided the estimates of nucleated cell counts. Produced via immunoSEQ multiplex PCR; TCRdb's table is partial and in-frame only. That table supplies the V and J calls and clone size; D and trimming were determined from the DNA. Of under 300,000 clones in the sample, about 80% were seen once. Germline CDR1 SGHRS, CDR2 YFSETQ. V was clipped by 0 bases and J by 7 bases, with 20 bases between them. This CDR3 contains 17 residues. The sample comprised peripheral blood. The clonotype originates from a woman aged 80 or over with active or convalescent COVID-19. This chain joins TRBV5-1 and TRBJ2-1, with a weak D call TRBD1 (8 bases). The CDR3 is CASSLVPAGQGGNEQFF. As DNA, the CDR3 is TGCGCCAGCAGCTTGGTACCGGCCGGACAGGGAGGGAATGAGCAGTTCTTC.